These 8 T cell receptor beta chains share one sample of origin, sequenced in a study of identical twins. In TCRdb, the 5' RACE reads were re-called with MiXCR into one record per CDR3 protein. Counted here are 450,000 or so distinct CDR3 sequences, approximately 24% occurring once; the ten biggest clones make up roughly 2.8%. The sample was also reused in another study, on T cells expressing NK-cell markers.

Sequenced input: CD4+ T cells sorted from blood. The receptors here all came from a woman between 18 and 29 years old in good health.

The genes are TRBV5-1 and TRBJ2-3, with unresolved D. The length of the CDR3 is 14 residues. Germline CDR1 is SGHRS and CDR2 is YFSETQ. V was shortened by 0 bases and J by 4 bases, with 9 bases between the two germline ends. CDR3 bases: TGCGCCAGCAGCTTGGCCGGCGATGCAGATACGCAGTATTTT. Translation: CASSLAGDADTQYF.

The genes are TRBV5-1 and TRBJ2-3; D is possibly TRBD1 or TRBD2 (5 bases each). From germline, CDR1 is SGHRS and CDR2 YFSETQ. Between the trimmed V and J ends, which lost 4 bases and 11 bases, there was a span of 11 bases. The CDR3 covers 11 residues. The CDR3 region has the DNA TGCGCCAGCAGCGGGGGAGTTGGGCAGTATTTT. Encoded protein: CASSGGVGQYF.

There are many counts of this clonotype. The CDR3 sequence: CASSQDWNTEAFF. The DNA for the CDR3 is TGTGCCAGCAGCCAAGACTGGAACACTGAAGCTTTCTTT. The chain links TRBV2 to TRBJ1-1, with no clear D. This CDR3 has 13 amino acids. Germline-derived CDR1 and CDR2 are SNHLY and FYNNEI. V was shortened by 6 bases and J by 1 base, with 9 bases between the two germline ends.

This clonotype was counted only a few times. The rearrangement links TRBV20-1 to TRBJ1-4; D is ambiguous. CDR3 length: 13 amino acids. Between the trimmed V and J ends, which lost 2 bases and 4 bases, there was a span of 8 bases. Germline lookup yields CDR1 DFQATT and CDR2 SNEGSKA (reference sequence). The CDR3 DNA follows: TGCAGTGCTAGACGCGGTTTTAATGAAAAACTGTTTTTT. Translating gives CSARRGFNEKLFF.

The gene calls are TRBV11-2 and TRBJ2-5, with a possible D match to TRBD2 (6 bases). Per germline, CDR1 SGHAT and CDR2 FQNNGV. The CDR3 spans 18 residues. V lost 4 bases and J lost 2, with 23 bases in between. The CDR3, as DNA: TGTGCCAGCAGCTCTCGGTATGGAGGGGAATTCTATCAAGAGACCCAGTACTTC. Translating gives CASSSRYGGEFYQETQYF.

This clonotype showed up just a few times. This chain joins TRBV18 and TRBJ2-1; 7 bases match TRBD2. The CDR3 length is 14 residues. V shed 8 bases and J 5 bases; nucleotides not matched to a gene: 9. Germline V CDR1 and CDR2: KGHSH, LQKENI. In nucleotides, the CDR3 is TGTGCCAGCACAGCTAGCGGAGCCAACAATGAGCAGTTCTTC. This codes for CASTASGANNEQFF.

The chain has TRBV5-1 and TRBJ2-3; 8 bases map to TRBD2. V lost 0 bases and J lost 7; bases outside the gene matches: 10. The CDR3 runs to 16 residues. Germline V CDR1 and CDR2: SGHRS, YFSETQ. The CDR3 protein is CASSLVPRGVGNTQYF. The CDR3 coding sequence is TGCGCCAGCAGCTTGGTTCCGCGGGGGGTCGGAAATACGCAGTATTTT.

The CDR3 spells CSVEEGGQASENTEAFF. The CDR3 DNA sequence: TGCAGCGTTGAAGAGGGAGGGCAGGCGTCTGAGAACACTGAAGCTTTCTTT. This chain uses TRBV29-1 with TRBJ1-1; D ambiguous. V was trimmed by 0 bases and J by 1 base, leaving 18 bases between them. The CDR3 is 17 amino acids. Germline V gene data show CDR1 as SQVTM and CDR2 as ANQGSEA. Full variable domain (remainder filled in from reference TRBV29-1 and TRBJ1-1): SAVISQKPSRDICQRGTSLTIQCQVDSQVTMMFWYRQQPGQSLTLIATANQGSEATYESGFVIDKFPISRPNLTFSTLTVSNMSPEDSSIYLCSVEEGGQASENTEAFFGQGTRLTVV.